The next 17 T cell receptor beta chains were all read from a single sample in a study of T cell responses to AZD1222 COVID-19 vaccine. Profiled with immunoSEQ multiplex PCR; TCRdb holds only in-frame clones, not every one. The top ten hold 5% to 7.5% of the sample, which has 100,000 to 150,000 clones, around 90% seen once. The sequencing here drew on peripheral blood, taken on day 0 of AZD1222 vaccination. These receptor sequences come from an adult in good health.

The chain uses TRBV6-2 or TRBV6-3 and TRBJ1-2; 9 bases agree with TRBD1. The CDR3 has 14 residues. Per the germline V gene, CDR1 is MNHEY and CDR2 is SVGEGT. J was trimmed by 8 bases and V by 4 bases; bases with no gene match: 8. CDR3 bases: TGTGCCAGCAGTTGGACAGGGGAGGGGTACGGCTACACCTTC. Translated: CASSWTGEGYGYTF.

Details on this clone: The same CDR3 can be traced to other DNA sequences in this sample. The genes are TRBV18 and TRBJ1-5, with a weak D call TRBD1 (5 bases). The length of the CDR3 is 12 residues. V shed 3 bases and J shed 7 bases, with 7 bases lying between them. Looked up from germline, CDR1 is KGHSH and CDR2 is LQKENI. CDR3 in amino acids: CASSPGGQPQHF. The CDR3 nucleotides read TGTGCCAGCTCACCTGGGGGACAGCCCCAGCATTTT.

V and J are TRBV30 and TRBJ1-1; unclear D gene. This CDR3 contains 11 residues. CDR1 is GTSNPN and CDR2 is SVGIG in the germline V gene (reference sequence). V lost 3 bases and J lost 3, with 5 bases in between. The CDR3, as DNA: TGTGCCTGGAGCGGGTACACTGAAGCTTTCTTT. This sequence encodes CAWSGYTEAFF.

The chain employs TRBV2 and TRBJ1-2; 9 nucleotides match TRBD1. The V gene's germline CDR1 is SNHLY and CDR2 FYNNEI. The CDR3 loop spans 14 amino acids. Trimming removed 7 bases from V and 4 bases from J; junction bases left unmatched: 7. The CDR3 bases are TGTGCCAGCACCTTGGGACAGGGAGGCTATGGCTACACCTTC. Translated: CASTLGQGGYGYTF.

This clone was counted between two and nine times. The V and J genes are TRBV5-8 and TRBJ2-7; D unclear. Between the trimmed V and J ends, which lost 2 bases and 6 bases, there was a span of 12 bases. Per the germline V gene, CDR1 is SGHTS and CDR2 is YDEGEE. This CDR3 contains 13 residues. In DNA, the CDR3 is TGTGCCAGCAGCTTCCCTCCACGTGGCGAGCAGTACTTC. Amino acids: CASSFPPRGEQYF.

This chain links TRBV19 with TRBJ2-3, with TRBD2 matching 10 bases. The CDR3 contains 17 residues. The ends lost 1 base at V and 6 bases at J; junction bases unmatched: 10. Per the germline V gene, CDR1 is LNHDA and CDR2 is SQIVND (reference sequence). Written as DNA, the CDR3 is TGTGCCAGTAGTATAGGATGGAGCGGGGGGGCGGTCGATACGCAGTATTTT. Its protein is CASSIGWSGGAVDTQYF.

In regard to this clone: At one of its ends the junction is not consistent with the germline gene, which may arise from a read error. The chain links TRBV7-7 to TRBJ2-1, with D possibly matching TRBD2 (6 bases). The CDR3 is 14 residues long. Looked up from germline, CDR1 is SSHAT and CDR2 is FNYEAQ (reference sequence). The CDR3 DNA reads TGTGCTAGCAGCCCTAGTAGCGGATACAATGAGCAGTTCTTC. It is translated as CASSPSSGYNEQFF.

The V and J genes are TRBV6-1 and TRBJ1-5; D uncertain. The CDR3 contains 17 residues. CDR1 is MNHNS and CDR2 is SASEGT in the germline V gene. V was cut by 4 bases and J by 7 bases, with 23 bases left in between. The chain's CDR3 is CASSASPFDKGWQPQHF. The DNA of the CDR3 is TGTGCCAGCAGTGCTTCGCCGTTTGACAAAGGGTGGCAGCCCCAGCATTTT.

The J gene is TRBJ2-3, the V gene TRBV27; D gene uncertain. The CDR3 spans 14 residues. The V and J ends lost 0 bases and 8 bases respectively, with 12 bases between them. The germline V gene has CDR1 MNHEY and CDR2 SMNVEV (reference sequence). The CDR3 here is CASSLSTLAGTQYF. The CDR3 DNA is TGTGCCAGCAGTTTATCCACTCTGGCAGGTACGCAGTATTTT.

This chain joins TRBV19 and TRBJ1-5; 7 bases are shared with TRBD1. V lost 7 bases and J lost 3; bases outside the gene matches: 12. The germline V gene has CDR1 LNHDA and CDR2 SQIVND (reference sequence). CDR3 size: 16 residues. CDR3 DNA: TGTGCCAGTATCGCCACAGGGGCCACTGCCAATCAGCCCCAGCATTTT. Its translation is CASIATGATANQPQHF.

The chain employs TRBV15 and TRBJ1-3; 8 bases align to TRBD1. CDR1 and CDR2 (germline): LNHNV, YYDKDF (reference sequence). V dropped 5 bases and J dropped 4; count of bases not matched to a gene: 7. The CDR3 runs 15 residues. The CDR3 loop is CATSELWDRGNTIYF. The CDR3 DNA reads TGTGCCACCAGCGAATTGTGGGACAGGGGAAACACCATATATTTT.

J is TRBJ1-4 and V is TRBV4-1; 8 positions agree with TRBD1. V lost 1 base, J lost 7 bases, and 5 bases stayed unmatched. Germline lookup yields CDR1 MGHRA and CDR2 YSYEKL. The CDR3 is 15 residues long. As DNA, the CDR3 is TGCGCCAGCAGCCAAGTTGGGACAGGAGCTGAAAAACTGTTTTTT. The encoded protein is CASSQVGTGAEKLFF.

The rearrangement links TRBV7-3 to TRBJ1-1; 7 nucleotides agree with TRBD1. Germline values: CDR1 SGHTA, CDR2 FQGTGA. This CDR3 spans 17 amino acids. V gave up 5 bases and J gave up 0 bases; unmatched junction bases: 12. The CDR3 sequence: CASSPLNPGQLNTEAFF. CDR3 in DNA: TGTGCCAGCAGCCCCCTTAACCCGGGACAGTTGAACACTGAAGCTTTCTTT. The whole variable domain, remainder taken from reference TRBV7-3 and TRBJ1-1, is GAGVSQTPSNKVTEKGKYVELRCDPISGHTALYWYRQSLGQGPEFLIYFQGTGAADDSGLPNDRFFAVRPEGSVSTLKIQRTERGDSAVYLCASSPLNPGQLNTEAFFGQGTRLTVV.

This chain uses TRBV12-5 with TRBJ2-4; 12 bases are a match to TRBD1. J gave up 5 bases and V 5 bases, and 19 bases lay outside the gene matches. The germline V gene encodes CDR1 LGHNT and CDR2 FRNRAP. The CDR3 runs 20 residues. The chain's CDR3 is CASGPPGQGAAWTSQNIQYF. As DNA, the CDR3 is TGTGCTAGTGGTCCACCGGGACAGGGGGCAGCTTGGACTAGCCAAAACATTCAGTACTTC.

The chain recombines TRBV27 with TRBJ1-1; D not resolved. Looked up from germline, CDR1 is MNHEY and CDR2 is SMNVEV (reference sequence). V was pared by 5 bases and J by 2 bases, with 9 bases between. This CDR3 is built from 13 residues. The CDR3 DNA reads TGTGCCAGCAGTGTCGCCTCCAACACTGAAGCTTTCTTT. This gives the protein CASSVASNTEAFF.

The chain joins TRBV2 to TRBJ1-5; unclear D gene. Germline V gives CDR1 SNHLY, CDR2 FYNNEI. The CDR3 sequence is 13 residues long. V shed 2 bases and J shed 7 bases, with 9 bases lying between them. The CDR3 loop reads CASSETEAQPQHF. For the CDR3, the DNA is TGTGCCAGCAGTGAAACAGAAGCGCAGCCCCAGCATTTT.

This clone was counted only a few times. The chain uses TRBV18 and TRBJ1-6, with D perhaps TRBD1 (6 bases). Per the germline V gene, CDR1 is KGHSH and CDR2 is LQKENI. The CDR3 has 14 amino acids. The V end was cut by 3 bases, the J end by 7 bases, with 10 bases between. The CDR3 DNA reads TGTGCCAGCTCACCGGGGGGGGCAAATTCACCCCTCCACTTT. This sequence encodes CASSPGGANSPLHF.